These T cell receptor beta chains were read from a single sample in a study of blood T cell repertoires in COVID-19. Some clones are missing from TCRdb's copy, which holds only in-frame ones; the method was immunoSEQ multiplex PCR. The sample yields roughly 250,000 clones, around 90% seen once. Sample: peripheral blood. These TCRs come from a woman between 35 and 50 years old with acute or convalescent COVID-19. CDR3s include the opening cysteine and the closing phenylalanine or tryptophan. A D gene is named only where the DNA matches it firmly. Size is omitted from some rows. Given values are once, few, many or a class for expanded clones.

J gene: TRBJ1-1; V gene: TRBV12-3/TRBV12-4; D gene: -; clone size: -; CDR3 protein: CASRPNLNTEAFF; CDR3 DNA: TGTGCCAGCAGGCCTAATCTGAACACTGAAGCTTTCTTT
J gene: TRBJ2-3; V gene: TRBV18; D gene: -; clone size: -; CDR3 protein: CASSPSWTPISTDTQYF; CDR3 DNA: TGTGCCAGCTCACCATCATGGACACCGATCAGCACAGATACGCAGTATTTT
J gene: TRBJ1-1; V gene: TRBV6-1; D gene: -; clone size: -; CDR3 protein: CASSVARSIGFGTEAFF; CDR3 DNA: TGTGCCAGCAGTGTCGCGAGATCTATCGGTTTCGGCACTGAAGCTTTCTTT
J gene: TRBJ1-4; V gene: TRBV2; D gene: -; clone size: -; CDR3 protein: CARKGGRTNEKLFF; CDR3 DNA: TGTGCCAGAAAAGGGGGACGGACTAATGAAAAACTGTTTTTT
J gene: TRBJ2-5; V gene: TRBV7-2; D gene: TRBD2; clone size: few; CDR3 protein: CASSLTTSGGQETQYF; CDR3 DNA: TGTGCCAGCAGCTTAACGACTAGCGGGGGGCAAGAGACCCAGTACTTC
J gene: TRBJ1-1; V gene: TRBV30; D gene: -; clone size: -; CDR3 protein: CASVLNTEAFF; CDR3 DNA: TGTGCCTCCGTATTGAACACTGAAGCTTTCTTT
J gene: TRBJ1-2; V gene: TRBV18; D gene: -; clone size: -; CDR3 protein: CASSRGGAYGYTF; CDR3 DNA: TGTGCCAGCTCACGGGGGGGCGCGTATGGCTACACCTTC
J gene: TRBJ1-2; V gene: TRBV12-3/TRBV12-4; D gene: -; clone size: -; CDR3 protein: CASSLAMNGYTF; CDR3 DNA: TGTGCCAGCAGTTTGGCCATGAATGGCTACACCTTC
J gene: TRBJ2-1; V gene: TRBV30; D gene: TRBD1; clone size: -; CDR3 protein: CACARGGPYNEQFF; CDR3 DNA: TGTGCCTGCGCCCGAGGGGGCCCCTACAATGAGCAGTTCTTC
J gene: TRBJ2-2; V gene: TRBV24-1; D gene: -; clone size: -; CDR3 protein: CATSGRAGGELFF; CDR3 DNA: TGTGCCACCAGTGGCAGGGCAGGCGGGGAGCTGTTTTTT
J gene: TRBJ1-2; V gene: TRBV14; D gene: -; clone size: -; CDR3 protein: CASSLSVGIGHTF; CDR3 DNA: TGTGCCAGCAGCCTTTCCGTGGGCATTGGGCACACCTTC
J gene: TRBJ1-6; V gene: TRBV6-5; D gene: TRBD1; clone size: once; CDR3 protein: CASSRTGANSPLHF; CDR3 DNA: TGTGCCAGCAGCCGGACAGGGGCGAATTCACCCCTCCACTTT
J gene: TRBJ2-5; V gene: TRBV30; D gene: TRBD1; clone size: -; CDR3 protein: CAWSSQGVETQYF; CDR3 DNA: TGTGCCTGGAGCTCCCAGGGGGTAGAGACCCAGTACTTC
J gene: TRBJ2-1; V gene: TRBV13; D gene: -; clone size: -; CDR3 protein: CASSRARGGAAEQFF; CDR3 DNA: TGTGCCAGCAGCCGAGCCAGAGGGGGGGCCGCTGAGCAGTTCTTC
J gene: TRBJ1-2; V gene: TRBV30; D gene: -; clone size: -; CDR3 protein: CAWSPRAGGYTF; CDR3 DNA: TGTGCCTGGAGCCCTCGCGCAGGGGGCTACACCTTC
J gene: TRBJ1-3; V gene: TRBV6-6; D gene: TRBD1; clone size: once; CDR3 protein: CASKTGASGNTIYF; CDR3 DNA: TGTGCCAGCAAGACAGGGGCGTCTGGAAACACCATATATTTT
J gene: TRBJ1-6; V gene: TRBV4-2; D gene: -; clone size: -; CDR3 protein: CASSQDREGLFPSPLHF; CDR3 DNA: TGTGCCAGCAGCCAAGATAGGGAGGGACTGTTTCCTTCACCCCTCCACTTT
J gene: TRBJ2-5; V gene: TRBV5-1; D gene: TRBD1; clone size: -; CDR3 protein: CASSLALFPTGEETQYF; CDR3 DNA: TGCGCCAGCAGCTTGGCCCTATTCCCGACAGGGGAGGAGACCCAGTACTTC
J gene: TRBJ2-3; V gene: TRBV7-3; D gene: -; clone size: -; CDR3 protein: CASSSAGGRSDTQYF; CDR3 DNA: TGTGCCAGCAGCTCGGCCGGGGGAAGGTCAGATACGCAGTATTTT
J gene: TRBJ2-5; V gene: TRBV9; D gene: -; clone size: -; CDR3 protein: CASSVARGVGETQYF; CDR3 DNA: TGTGCCAGCAGCGTAGCCAGGGGGGTTGGGGAGACCCAGTACTTC
J gene: TRBJ1-2; V gene: TRBV11-2; D gene: TRBD1; clone size: few; CDR3 protein: CASSSTGAAASTF; CDR3 DNA: TGTGCCAGCAGCTCGACAGGGGCCGCTGCCAGCACCTTC
J gene: TRBJ2-5; V gene: TRBV20-1; D gene: TRBD2; clone size: once; CDR3 protein: CSASRASGGYDQAQYF; CDR3 DNA: TGCAGTGCTAGTAGAGCTAGCGGGGGATACGACCAGGCCCAGTACTTC
J gene: TRBJ2-5; V gene: TRBV13; D gene: -; clone size: -; CDR3 protein: CASSLGAGGGETQYF; CDR3 DNA: TGTGCCAGCAGCTTAGGGGCAGGGGGAGGTGAGACCCAGTACTTC
J gene: TRBJ2-2; V gene: TRBV6-4; D gene: -; clone size: once; CDR3 protein: CASSDGLPSGELFF; CDR3 DNA: TGTGCCAGCAGTGACGGGCTTCCATCCGGGGAGCTGTTTTTT
J gene: TRBJ2-3; V gene: TRBV5-1; D gene: -; clone size: -; CDR3 protein: CASEQGASTDTQYF; CDR3 DNA: TGCGCCAGCGAGCAGGGTGCTAGCACAGATACGCAGTATTTT
J gene: TRBJ1-1; V gene: TRBV5-1; D gene: -; clone size: -; CDR3 protein: CAIEIQQGYTEAFF; CDR3 DNA: TGCGCCATCGAAATTCAACAGGGATACACTGAAGCTTTCTTT
J gene: TRBJ2-6; V gene: TRBV3-1/TRBV3-2; D gene: -; clone size: -; CDR3 protein: CASSQDGFSGANVLTF; CDR3 DNA: TGTGCCAGCAGCCAAGACGGTTTCTCTGGGGCCAACGTCCTGACTTTC
J gene: TRBJ1-3; V gene: TRBV11-1; D gene: -; clone size: -; CDR3 protein: CASSLSTVSGNTIYF; CDR3 DNA: TGTGCCAGCAGCTTGTCTACGGTCTCTGGAAACACCATATATTTT
J gene: TRBJ1-6; V gene: TRBV6-5; D gene: -; clone size: -; CDR3 protein: CASTPVQGYSPLHF; CDR3 DNA: TGTGCCAGCACCCCTGTCCAGGGGTATTCACCCCTCCACTTT
J gene: TRBJ2-2; V gene: TRBV7-2; D gene: TRBD2; clone size: -; CDR3 protein: CASSLSGGAAGELFF; CDR3 DNA: TGTGCCAGCAGCTTATCCGGGGGGGCGGCCGGGGAGCTGTTTTTT
J gene: TRBJ2-2; V gene: TRBV15; D gene: TRBD2; clone size: once; CDR3 protein: CATSPAGGPSGELFF; CDR3 DNA: TGTGCCACCAGCCCAGCGGGGGGGCCAAGCGGGGAGCTGTTTTTT
J gene: TRBJ1-1; V gene: TRBV12-3/TRBV12-4; D gene: -; clone size: -; CDR3 protein: CASSPGVNTEAFF; CDR3 DNA: TGTGCCAGCAGCCCGGGGGTGAACACTGAAGCTTTCTTT
J gene: TRBJ2-1; V gene: TRBV4-1; D gene: -; clone size: -; CDR3 protein: CASSQDGPRQYNEQFF; CDR3 DNA: TGCGCCAGCAGCCAAGATGGTCCTAGACAGTACAATGAGCAGTTCTTC
J gene: TRBJ1-1; V gene: TRBV5-5; D gene: -; clone size: once; CDR3 protein: CASPGGRENTEAFF; CDR3 DNA: TGTGCCAGCCCGGGGGGGAGGGAGAACACTGAAGCTTTCTTT
J gene: TRBJ1-2; V gene: TRBV10-2; D gene: -; clone size: -; CDR3 protein: CASGRGILYGYTF; CDR3 DNA: TGCGCCAGTGGACGGGGAATCCTCTATGGCTACACCTTC
J gene: TRBJ2-3; V gene: TRBV19; D gene: TRBD1; clone size: -; CDR3 protein: CASSIAGDRETDTQYF; CDR3 DNA: TGTGCCAGTAGTATAGCGGGGGACAGGGAGACAGATACGCAGTATTTT
J gene: TRBJ1-4; V gene: TRBV19; D gene: TRBD1; clone size: -; CDR3 protein: CASSTQGAGYEKLFF; CDR3 DNA: TGTGCCAGTAGTACCCAGGGGGCAGGGTATGAAAAACTGTTTTTT
J gene: TRBJ1-2; V gene: TRBV2; D gene: -; clone size: once; CDR3 protein: CASSILRGDGYTF; CDR3 DNA: TGTGCCAGCAGTATCCTTAGAGGTGACGGCTACACCTTC
J gene: TRBJ1-6; V gene: TRBV20-1; D gene: -; clone size: -; CDR3 protein: CSASQSGTEGNSPLHF; CDR3 DNA: TGCAGTGCTAGTCAATCCGGGACTGAGGGAAATTCACCCCTCCACTTT
J gene: TRBJ1-3; V gene: TRBV19; D gene: -; clone size: once; CDR3 protein: CASTLTGDSGNTIYF; CDR3 DNA: TGTGCCAGTACCCTGACAGGCGACTCTGGAAACACCATATATTTT
J gene: TRBJ1-2; V gene: TRBV12-5; D gene: TRBD1; clone size: -; CDR3 protein: CASGSGQDGLYGYTF; CDR3 DNA: TGTGCTAGTGGTTCCGGACAGGATGGCCTCTATGGCTACACCTTC
J gene: TRBJ1-2; V gene: TRBV4-1; D gene: TRBD1; clone size: -; CDR3 protein: CASSQDHNPGQGSYGYTF; CDR3 DNA: TGCGCCAGCAGCCAAGATCACAACCCGGGACAGGGGAGCTATGGCTACACCTTC
J gene: TRBJ1-1; V gene: TRBV5-1; D gene: TRBD1; clone size: -; CDR3 protein: CASSAGTANTEAFF; CDR3 DNA: TGCGCCAGCAGCGCCGGGACAGCCAACACTGAAGCTTTCTTT
J gene: TRBJ1-1; V gene: TRBV19; D gene: -; clone size: -; CDR3 protein: CASSRQVGTEAFF; CDR3 DNA: TGTGCCAGTAGTAGACAGGTCGGCACTGAAGCTTTCTTT